This T cell receptor beta chain was found in a study of blood T cell repertoires in COVID-19. Trimming removed 6 bases from V and 4 bases from J, with 7 bases in between. This CDR3 is built from 11 residues. CDR1 and CDR2 from the germline V gene are SEHNR and FQNEAQ (reference sequence). The assay was immunoSEQ multiplex PCR, and TCRdb's table has in-frame clones only and misses some. The repertoire holds about 190,000 clones, 84% seen once, with less than 20% in the top ten. The source is a human donor in a cohort sampled during active COVID-19. The sample taken for sequencing was peripheral blood. The V call is TRBV7-9, the J call TRBJ2-7; D is undetermined. CDR3 sequence reads: CASSSEYEQYV. The CDR3 coding sequence is TGTGCCAGCAGTTCGGAGTACGAGCAGTACGTC.